The 7 T cell receptor beta chains in this list originate from one sample, sequenced in a study of T cell responses to AZD1222 COVID-19 vaccine. Using immunoSEQ multiplex PCR, the repertoire was profiled, and TCRdb retains in-frame clones only, with some absent. The data contain tens of thousands of clones, approximately 90% of them singletons. This sample comprised peripheral blood, obtained on day 0 of AZD1222 vaccination. The receptors were sampled from an adult in good health.

This chain connects TRBV3-1 (or the pseudogene TRBV3-2) to TRBJ1-2; the D is unclear. CDR1 is LGHDT, CDR2 YNNKEL, per germline (reference sequence). This CDR3 has 14 residues. V lost 1 base and J 5 bases, leaving 11 bases between the germline ends. CDR3 DNA sequence: TGTGCCAGCAGCCAAGTGGGGAGATTGTATGGCTACACCTTC. It codes for CASSQVGRLYGYTF.

This chain joins TRBV3-1 (or the pseudogene TRBV3-2) and TRBJ1-5; D gene unclear. Germline V gene lookup returns CDR1 LGHDT and CDR2 YNNKEL (reference sequence). There are 11 residues in the CDR3. The V end lost 8 bases, the J end lost 9 bases, and 11 bases lay between the germline ends. CDR3 residues: CASRKSRPQHF. The CDR3 region has the DNA TGTGCCAGCCGCAAAAGCCGGCCCCAGCATTTT.

The genes are TRBV9 and TRBJ2-2, with 9 bases fitting TRBD2. V trimming: 1 base; J trimming: 5 bases; junction bases outside the gene matches: 15. Germline V gives CDR1 SGDLS, CDR2 YYNGEE. This CDR3 has 19 amino acids. The CDR3 spells CASSVSAKRGASGTGELFF. The CDR3 DNA sequence: TGTGCCAGCAGCGTATCAGCAAAGCGGGGGGCCTCCGGAACCGGGGAGCTGTTTTTT. Together with reference TRBV9 and TRBJ2-2, the CDR3 gives the full variable domain: DSGVTQTPKHLITATGQRVTLRCSPRSGDLSVYWYQQSLDQGLQFLIQYYNGEERAKGNILERFSAQQFPDLHSELNLSSLELGDSALYFCASSVSAKRGASGTGELFFGEGSRLTVL.

This clone was observed once. This chain links TRBV10-3 with TRBJ1-1, with TRBD1 identical over 7 bases. V shed 6 bases and J 1 base; nucleotides not matched to a gene: 5. In germline, CDR1 is ENHRY, CDR2 SYGVKD. This CDR3 contains 14 residues. CDR3 nucleotides: TGTGCCATCAGCGCCGGGACAGCGAACACTGAAGCTTTCTTT. It specifies CAISAGTANTEAFF.

This clone was seen a single time. CDR3 nucleotides: TGTGCCACTCCGACGCCCTGGTTCAGATGGGATAATGAAAAACTGTTTTTT. Its translation: CATPTPWFRWDNEKLFF. The chain has TRBV21-1 and TRBJ1-4. TRBV21-1 is annotated as a pseudogene. The length of the CDR3 is 17 residues.

In this sample, this clone turned up a few times. The chain joins TRBV7-3 to TRBJ2-7; D is unclear. Looked up from germline, CDR1 is SGHTA and CDR2 is FQGTGA. V lost 4 bases to trimming and J lost 5 bases, with 6 bases between them. The CDR3 consists of 11 residues. The CDR3 DNA follows: TGTGCCAGCAGCTGCCGGCACGAGCAGTACTTC. The encoded protein is CASSCRHEQYF.

The rearrangement links TRBV5-1 to TRBJ2-5, with a weak D call TRBD1 (8 bases). The CDR3 consists of 15 residues. Germline V gives CDR1 SGHRS, CDR2 YFSETQ. Trimming removed 2 bases at V and 2 bases at J, with 13 bases between. CDR3 loop: CASSLLQGGQETQYF. DNA of the CDR3: TGCGCCAGCAGCTTATTACAGGGGGGGCAAGAGACCCAGTACTTC.